This T cell receptor (beta chain) was recorded in a study of tumor-infiltrating lymphocytes in primary liver carcinoma. Study-wide results and caveats: Tumor-blood pairs (like tumor-adjacent pairs) overlapped less than tumor region pairs did.

A constant-region primer served to make TCR beta cDNA from roughly 500 ng total RNA. A slightly modified ARM-PCR protocol with three nested multiplex PCR rounds produced these TCR beta libraries. TCRdb independently ran MiXCR on the multiplex PCR reads; one entry per CDR3 protein. This table has fewer than 200,000 distinct CDR3 sequences, around four fifths appearing once. Notes on this clonotype: What it binds is unknown. At one boundary the junction diverges from the germline segment, which might be a read error.

Co-extraction of RNA and DNA was performed on roughly 20-34 mg of unsorted bulk tissue. The sequencing input was tumor tissue from primary liver carcinoma. The origin of this receptor is a man aged 40-49 years with primary liver carcinoma and hepatitis B virus infection.

The CDR3 DNA is TGTGCCAGCAGTGAAGCAGGTATTGCAACTAATGATAAACTGTTTTTT. Amino acids: CASSEAGIATNDKLFF. This chain links TRBV6-1 with TRBJ1-4; no clear D gene. Germline values: CDR1 MNHNS, CDR2 SASEGT. This CDR3 region has 16 residues.